The table lists the clone carrying this T cell receptor (beta chain) with a few counts. The data belong to a study of identical twins. A universal primer site was created by template switching, with the cDNA bearing unique molecular identifiers. In TCRdb, the 5' RACE reads were re-called with MiXCR into one record per CDR3 protein. The sample contains about 1.7 million distinct CDR3 sequences, less than 40% of which appear only once. The CDR3 loop spans 16 amino acids. V dropped 2 bases and J dropped 2; count of bases not matched to a gene: 7. Germline CDR1 and CDR2: KGHSH and LQKENI. This TCR was sampled from a newborn girl in good health. Sequencing was done on a sample of cord blood. V usage is TRBV18 and J usage is TRBJ1-2; 8 bases fit TRBD1. The CDR3 sequence is CASSPSRDRLNYGYTF. CDR3 coding DNA: TGTGCCAGCTCACCAAGCCGGGACAGGTTAAACTATGGCTACACCTTC.